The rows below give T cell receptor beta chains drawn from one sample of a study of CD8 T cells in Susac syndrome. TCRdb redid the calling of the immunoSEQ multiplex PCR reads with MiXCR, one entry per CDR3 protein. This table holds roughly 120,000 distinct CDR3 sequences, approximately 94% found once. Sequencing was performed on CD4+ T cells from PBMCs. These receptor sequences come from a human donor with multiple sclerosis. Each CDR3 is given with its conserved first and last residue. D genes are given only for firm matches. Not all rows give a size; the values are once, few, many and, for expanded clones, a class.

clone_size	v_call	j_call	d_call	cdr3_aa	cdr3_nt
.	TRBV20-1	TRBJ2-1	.	CSALPVPAGEQFF	TGCAGTGCTCTTCCGGTACCAGCTGGTGAGCAGTTCTTC
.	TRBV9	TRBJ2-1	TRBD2	CASSVGLAGIDLPSYNEQFF	TGTGCCAGCAGCGTAGGATTAGCGGGGATTGACCTACCTTCCTACAATGAGCAGTTCTTC
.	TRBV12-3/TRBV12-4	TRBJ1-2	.	CASSFIGHGYTF	TGTGCCAGCAGTTTTATAGGGCATGGCTACACCTTC
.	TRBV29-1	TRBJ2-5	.	CSVERGYGETQYF	TGCAGCGTTGAAAGGGGCTACGGAGAGACCCAGTACTTC
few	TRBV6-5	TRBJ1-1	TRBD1	CASSLSTGRNTEAFF	TGTGCCAGCAGTCTCTCGACAGGGAGGAACACTGAAGCTTTCTTT
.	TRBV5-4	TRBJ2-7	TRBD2	CASSPSLALSYEQYF	TGTGCCAGCAGCCCTTCACTAGCGCTTTCCTACGAGCAGTACTTC
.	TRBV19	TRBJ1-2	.	CASRPVGGSNYGYTF	TGTGCCAGTAGACCTGTTGGCGGATCCAACTATGGCTACACCTTC
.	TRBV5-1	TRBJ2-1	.	CASSFQSTSSYNEQFF	TGCGCCAGCAGCTTCCAATCGACAAGCTCCTACAATGAGCAGTTCTTC
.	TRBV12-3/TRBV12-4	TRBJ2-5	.	CASGFPETQYF	TGTGCCAGCGGGTTCCCTGAGACCCAGTACTTC
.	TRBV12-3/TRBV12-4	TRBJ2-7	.	CASRTTYEQYF	TGTGCCAGCAGGACTACCTACGAGCAGTACTTC
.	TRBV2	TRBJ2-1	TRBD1	CASSERAQGAYNEQFF	TGTGCCAGCAGTGAAAGGGCCCAGGGGGCATACAATGAGCAGTTCTTC
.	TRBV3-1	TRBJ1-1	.	CASSPIGRLMNTEAFF	TGTGCCAGCAGCCCTATCGGGAGACTCATGAACACTGAAGCTTTCTTT
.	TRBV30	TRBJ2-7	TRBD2	CAWSPGGYEQYF	TGTGCCTGGAGTCCGGGGGGCTACGAGCAGTACTTC
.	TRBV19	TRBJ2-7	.	CASSSLGPYEQYF	TGTGCCAGTAGTTCACTCGGACCCTACGAGCAGTACTTC
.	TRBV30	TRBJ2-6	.	CAWSHLGRSNVLTF	TGTGCCTGGAGTCACCTTGGGCGGAGCAACGTCCTGACTTTC
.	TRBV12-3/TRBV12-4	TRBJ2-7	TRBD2	CASSLPEGGRYEQYF	TGTGCCAGCAGTTTACCCGAGGGCGGGAGGTACGAGCAGTACTTC
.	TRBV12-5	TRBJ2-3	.	CASGFIPYF	TGTGCTAGTGGTTTCATCCCGTATTTT
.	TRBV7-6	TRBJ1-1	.	CASSLSYGGTEAFF	TGTGCCAGCAGCCTCTCATATGGAGGTACTGAAGCTTTCTTT
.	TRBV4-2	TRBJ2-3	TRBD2	CASSQDRTSGTTTDTQYF	TGTGCCAGCAGCCAAGATCGCACTAGCGGTACTACCACAGATACGCAGTATTTT
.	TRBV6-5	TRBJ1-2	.	CASSYSTGPKYGYTF	TGTGCCAGCAGTTACTCTACGGGCCCCAAGTATGGCTACACCTTC
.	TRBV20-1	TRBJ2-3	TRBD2	CSAASSGRLDTQYF	TGCAGTGCCGCCTCGAGCGGGAGGTTAGATACGCAGTATTTT
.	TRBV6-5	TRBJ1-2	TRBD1	CASRQGVLVDYGYTF	TGTGCCAGCAGACAGGGGGTACTAGTAGACTATGGCTACACCTTC
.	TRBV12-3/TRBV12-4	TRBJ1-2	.	CASTTFYGYTF	TGTGCCAGCACTACTTTCTATGGCTACACCTTC
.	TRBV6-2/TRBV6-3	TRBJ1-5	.	CASSSLIRQIRNQPQHF	TGTGCCAGCAGTTCTCTTATCCGACAGATACGCAATCAGCCCCAGCATTTT
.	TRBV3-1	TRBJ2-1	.	CASSQDGAHNEQFF	TGTGCCAGCAGCCAAGATGGAGCCCACAATGAGCAGTTCTTC
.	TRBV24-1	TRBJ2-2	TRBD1	CATSGRDREGGNTGELFF	TGTGCCACCAGTGGAAGGGACAGGGAAGGGGGGAACACCGGGGAGCTGTTTTTT
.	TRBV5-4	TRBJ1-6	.	CASSSTGRGPLHF	TGTGCCAGCAGCTCAACAGGGCGTGGACCCCTCCACTTT
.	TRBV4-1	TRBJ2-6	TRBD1	CASSQGQDLFSGANVLTF	TGCGCCAGCAGCCAGGGACAGGATCTCTTTTCTGGGGCCAACGTCCTGACTTTC
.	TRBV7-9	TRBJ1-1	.	CASRLRVGDTEAFF	TGTGCCAGCAGACTGCGGGTGGGGGACACTGAAGCTTTCTTT
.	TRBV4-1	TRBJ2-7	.	CASSQRDFYEQYF	TGCGCCAGCAGCCAGAGGGACTTCTACGAGCAGTACTTC
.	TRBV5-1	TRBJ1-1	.	CASSSMGTNTEAFF	TGCGCCAGCAGCTCTATGGGAACGAACACTGAAGCTTTCTTT
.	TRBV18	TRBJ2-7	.	CASSPPTVGYGEQYF	TGTGCCAGCTCACCCCCCACAGTCGGCTATGGCGAGCAGTACTTC
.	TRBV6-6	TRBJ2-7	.	CASSPTRGGNEQYF	TGTGCCAGCAGCCCGACTAGAGGAGGCAACGAGCAGTACTTC
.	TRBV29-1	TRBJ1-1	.	CSVDPHAGRTEAFF	TGCAGCGTTGACCCCCACGCAGGGCGAACTGAAGCTTTCTTT
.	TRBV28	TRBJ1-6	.	CASSQNRVAVSPLHF	TGTGCCAGCAGCCAAAACAGGGTAGCGGTGTCACCCCTCCACTTT
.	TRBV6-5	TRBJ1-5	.	CASSYSPPTGVGGYQPQHF	TGTGCCAGCAGTTACTCGCCTCCGACGGGGGTGGGGGGTTATCAGCCCCAGCATTTT
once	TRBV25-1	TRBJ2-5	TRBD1	CASTLSGTAETQYF	TGTGCCAGCACCCTATCCGGGACAGCAGAGACCCAGTACTTC
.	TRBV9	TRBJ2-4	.	CASSVGWNGDNIQYF	TGTGCCAGCAGCGTAGGATGGAACGGGGACAACATTCAGTACTTC
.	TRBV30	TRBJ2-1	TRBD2	CAWNKRGSSYNEQFF	TGTGCCTGGAACAAGCGGGGAAGCTCCTACAATGAGCAGTTCTTC
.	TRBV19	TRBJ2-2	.	CATKPRALNTGELFF	TGTGCCACCAAACCGCGGGCCCTCAACACCGGGGAGCTGTTTTTT
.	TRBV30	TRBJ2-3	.	CAWSTLTATDTQYF	TGTGCCTGGAGTACTTTGACAGCCACAGATACGCAGTATTTT
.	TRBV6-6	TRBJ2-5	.	CASSSQGTKETQYF	TGTGCCAGCAGTTCTCAGGGTACGAAGGAGACCCAGTACTTC
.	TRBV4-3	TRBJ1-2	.	CASSQTPQGDYGYTF	TGCGCCAGCAGCCAGACCCCACAGGGAGACTATGGCTACACCTTC
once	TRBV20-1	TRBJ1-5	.	CSARVGGGGDQPQHF	TGCAGTGCTAGAGTAGGGGGAGGTGGGGATCAGCCCCAGCATTTT
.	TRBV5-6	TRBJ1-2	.	CASSFRGPTMRGYTF	TGTGCCAGCAGCTTCAGGGGCCCGACTATGCGTGGCTACACCTTC
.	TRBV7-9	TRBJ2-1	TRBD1	CASRNRDRVYNEQFF	TGTGCCAGCAGAAACCGGGACAGGGTCTACAATGAGCAGTTCTTC
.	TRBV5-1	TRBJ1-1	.	CASSSEVSGAFGTEAFF	TGCGCCAGCAGCTCGGAGGTGTCAGGGGCCTTTGGCACTGAAGCTTTCTTT